This T cell receptor beta chain stems from a study of T cells in Graves' hyperthyroidism and ophthalmopathy. General study findings and limits: Most clonotypes expanded in the thyroid (above 0.001) were also present in blood. The authors' 13 V-J model separated ophthalmopathy from stable hyperthyroidism.

The CDR3 totals 15 residues. Germline V gene sequence: CDR1 DFQATT, CDR2 SNEGSKA (reference sequence). This clonotype was seen a few times. Its antigen is not identified. The junction departs from the called germline gene at one end, perhaps through a read error. Amplified TCR beta CDR3 regions came from RNA transcripts. Researchers ran a first-round RT-PCR on the TCR CDR3 using the HTBI primer set. TCRdb analysed the multiplex PCR reads with MiXCR anew, one entry per CDR3 protein. The data contain fewer than 600,000 distinct CDR3 sequences, around 14% of them singletons. This rearrangement joins TRBV20-1 to TRBJ2-1; 14 nucleotides align to TRBD2. The TCR sequence derives from a woman younger than 35 with Graves' hyperthyroidism. Sequencing input: blood. CDR3: CSAKGLAGDYNEQLF. CDR3 bases: TGCAGTGCTAAGGGACTAGCGGGAGACTACAATGAGCAGCTCTTC.